One and the same sample provided the 30 T cell receptor beta chains below, sequenced in a study of T cell responses to AZD1222 COVID-19 vaccine. This table comes from immunoSEQ multiplex PCR, and its TCRdb copy is limited to in-frame clones, with some not included. Seen here are 110,000 to 150,000 clones, about 88% observed once, and the top ten hold about 3%. The sequenced sample was peripheral blood, obtained 28 days after the second AZD1222 dose. The receptors come from an adult who received the AZD1222 COVID-19 vaccine.

J is TRBJ2-3 and V is TRBV27, with 7 nucleotides matching TRBD2. The CDR3 length is 16 residues. CDR1 and CDR2 from the germline V gene are MNHEY and SMNVEV (reference sequence). V gave up 4 bases and J gave up 2 bases; unmatched junction bases: 9. The CDR3, as DNA: TGTGCCAGCAGTTCCAACGTGTGGGACTACACAGATACGCAGTATTTT. Protein: CASSSNVWDYTDTQYF.

The V call is TRBV6-5, the J call TRBJ2-5, with 7 nucleotides matching TRBD1. The CDR3 totals 14 residues. The germline V gene encodes CDR1 MNHEY and CDR2 SVGAGI. V dropped 6 bases and J dropped 3; count of bases not matched to a gene: 7. In DNA, the CDR3 is TGTGCCAGCAGGCGAGGGGACAGCAAAGAGACCCAGTACTTC. Translated: CASRRGDSKETQYF.

The V call is TRBV28, the J call TRBJ1-6, with D tentatively TRBD1 (6 bases). V lost 7 bases and J 8 bases, leaving 15 bases between the germline ends. Looked up from germline, CDR1 is MDHEN and CDR2 is SYDVKM. There are 14 residues in the CDR3. This CDR3 is CASTPRAGDSPLHF. The CDR3 nucleotides are TGTGCCAGCACCCCTCGGGCAGGGGATTCACCCCTCCACTTT.

The V gene is TRBV27, the J gene TRBJ2-1, with 7 bases aligning to TRBD1. CDR1 is MNHEY, CDR2 SMNVEV, per germline (reference sequence). J lost 10 bases, V lost 4 bases, and 10 bases had no gene match. The CDR3 is 14 amino acids. The CDR3 spells CASSYGQVEGEQFF. CDR3 nucleotides: TGTGCCAGCAGTTACGGACAGGTAGAGGGAGAGCAGTTCTTC.

This clone showed up just once. The chain has TRBV28 and TRBJ2-1, with D perhaps assigned TRBD1 or TRBD2 (5 bases each). CDR3 length equals 15 residues. The germline V gene encodes CDR1 MDHEN and CDR2 SYDVKM. V lost 5 bases to trimming and J lost 7 bases, with 18 bases between them. Here the CDR3 reads CASSEGRNTRNEQFF. CDR3 nucleotide sequence: TGTGCCAGCAGTGAGGGACGTAATACGCGGAATGAGCAGTTCTTC.

This clone was counted a few times. V gene TRBV7-9 combines with J gene TRBJ1-4, with D unclear. Germline lookup yields CDR1 SEHNR and CDR2 FQNEAQ (reference sequence). Trimming took 5 bases from V and 0 from J, leaving 13 bases between them. CDR3 length: 16 amino acids. The CDR3 loop reads CASSPEKSTTNEKLFF. The CDR3 region has the DNA TGTGCCAGCAGCCCCGAGAAAAGTACAACTAATGAAAAACTGTTTTTT.

This clone was detected only a few times. J is TRBJ2-1 and V is TRBV11-2; possible D gene TRBD2, 5 bases. This CDR3 is 12 amino acids long. The V gene's germline CDR1 is SGHAT and CDR2 FQNNGV. The V end was cut by 5 bases, the J end by 7 bases, with 9 bases between. The CDR3 bases are TGTGCCAGCAGCCACGAGCGGAATGAGCAGTTCTTC. It translates to CASSHERNEQFF.

The chain uses TRBV28 and TRBJ1-5; D ambiguous. Germline V lookup: CDR1 MDHEN, CDR2 SYDVKM. This CDR3 region has 13 residues. The germline V and J ends were trimmed by 5 bases and 0 bases, with 5 bases remaining between them. The CDR3 spells CASSKYSNQPQHF. The CDR3 nucleotides are TGTGCCAGCAGTAAATATAGCAATCAGCCCCAGCATTTT.

The V and J genes are TRBV7-3 and TRBJ1-2, with 9 bases fitting TRBD1. Germline V CDR1 and CDR2: SGHTA, FQGTGA. The CDR3 loop spans 13 amino acids. V lost 3 bases to trimming and J lost 4 bases; unmatched junction nucleotides: 0. CDR3 sequence (DNA): TGTGCCAGCAGCTTGGGACAGGGCTATGGCTACACCTTC. Its translation: CASSLGQGYGYTF.

The chain recombines TRBV2 with TRBJ1-3, with 7 bases identical to TRBD1. Germline CDR1 SNHLY, CDR2 FYNNEI. CDR3 length equals 15 residues. The V segment lost 5 bases and the J segment 0 bases; nucleotides outside the gene matches: 4. DNA for the CDR3: TGTGCCAGCAGTTGGGGACAGAACTCTGGAAACACCATATATTTT. Translating it yields CASSWGQNSGNTIYF.

The J gene is TRBJ2-7, the V gene TRBV7-9; D may be TRBD1 (6 bases). CDR1 and CDR2 from the germline V gene are SEHNR and FQNEAQ (reference sequence). The CDR3 runs 12 residues. Trimming removed 5 bases at V and 6 bases at J, with 11 bases between. The DNA for the CDR3 is TGTGCCAGCAGCACTACAGGGTCCGAGCAGTACTTC. It yields the protein CASSTTGSEQYF.

This clone was recorded only once. This chain links TRBV2 with TRBJ1-2; D remains unclear. In germline, CDR1 is SNHLY, CDR2 FYNNEI. The CDR3 has 12 amino acids. The V end was cut by 7 bases, the J end by 2 bases, with 8 bases between. The chain's CDR3 is CASNRVNYGYTF. CDR3 bases: TGTGCCAGCAATAGGGTAAACTATGGCTACACCTTC.

The chain has TRBV5-4 and TRBJ1-3; D is perhaps TRBD1 (5 bases). From germline, CDR1 is SGHNT and CDR2 YYREEE (reference sequence). This CDR3 spans 15 amino acids. Trimming took 0 bases from V and 7 from J, leaving 14 bases between them. CDR3 sequence reads: CASSLAGVVRNTIYF. As DNA, the CDR3 is TGTGCCAGCAGCTTGGCGGGGGTGGTGCGGAACACCATATATTTT.

This chain links TRBV18 with TRBJ1-3; D perhaps matches TRBD1 (5 bases). Germline V gives CDR1 KGHSH, CDR2 LQKENI. This CDR3 has 16 residues. Trimming stripped 0 bases from V and 1 base from J, with 10 bases between. CDR3 nucleotides: TGTGCCAGCTCACCACCCCAGGGAACTTCTGGAAACACCATATATTTT. Its translation is CASSPPQGTSGNTIYF. The whole variable domain, filled in from reference TRBV18 and TRBJ1-3, reads NAGVMQNPRHLVRRRGQEARLRCSPMKGHSHVYWYRQLPEEGLKFMVYLQKENIIDESGMPKERFSAEFPKEGPSILRIQQVVRGDSAAYFCASSPPQGTSGNTIYFGEGSWLTVV.

The chain is built from TRBV6-5 and TRBJ2-3; D is perhaps TRBD2 (6 bases). V lost 0 bases and J lost 2, with 12 bases in between. This CDR3 spans 16 amino acids. Germline CDR1 and CDR2: MNHEY and SVGAGI. As DNA, the CDR3 is TGTGCCAGCAGTTACTCGAATGGAGGGAACACAGATACGCAGTATTTT. Residues: CASSYSNGGNTDTQYF.

The rearrangement links TRBV10-2 to TRBJ1-2; D call uncertain. The CDR3 spans 12 residues. The V end was cut by 8 bases, the J end by 11 bases, with 18 bases between. Looked up from germline, CDR1 is WSHSY and CDR2 is SAAADI. CDR3 DNA: TGCGCCAGCTCCGAGACGGGAGGTAGATACACCTTC. As protein: CASSETGGRYTF.

The rearrangement uses TRBV15 and TRBJ1-2; a weak D match, TRBD1 (5 bases). Trimming took 4 bases from V and 7 from J, leaving 19 bases between them. The CDR3 length is 15 residues. Germline values: CDR1 LNHNV, CDR2 YYDKDF (reference sequence). CDR3 bases: TGTGCCACCAGCACCTGGACCCCGGGGGTCGGTGGCTACACCTTC. Its protein is CATSTWTPGVGGYTF.

This clone was detected once. The chain links TRBV5-1 to TRBJ1-5, with unresolved D. Germline lookup yields CDR1 SGHRS and CDR2 YFSETQ. The V and J ends lost 4 bases and 10 bases respectively, with 18 bases between them. The CDR3 covers 14 residues. CDR3 DNA sequence: TGCGCCAGCAGCAACGGAGACCGATCAGAACCCCAGCATTTT. Its protein product is CASSNGDRSEPQHF.

The genes are TRBV24-1 and TRBJ2-1, with TRBD2 matching over 8 bases. The length of the CDR3 is 15 residues. V lost 2 bases to trimming and J lost 12 bases; unmatched junction nucleotides: 11. From germline, CDR1 is KGHDR and CDR2 SFDVKD. CDR3 residues: CATSDYSGNGRRQFF. Here the CDR3 DNA reads TGTGCCACCAGTGATTATAGCGGGAATGGAAGGCGGCAGTTCTTC.

The chain joins TRBV12-3 or TRBV12-4 to TRBJ1-2; D unclear. Trimming took off 7 bases at V and 8 bases at J, with 11 bases between the two ends. The CDR3 spans 11 residues. The CDR3 DNA sequence: TGTGCCAGCACCACGACTCGGGGCTACACCTTC. Residues: CASTTTRGYTF.

The chain couples TRBV29-1 to TRBJ2-1; D is unresolved. The germline V and J ends were trimmed by 2 bases and 0 bases, with 11 bases remaining between them. The CDR3 extends over 15 amino acids. Germline assignment: CDR1 SQVTM and CDR2 ANQGSEA. This CDR3 is CSVERRLSSYNEQFF. CDR3 coding DNA: TGCAGCGTTGAAAGGAGACTGAGCTCCTACAATGAGCAGTTCTTC.

The chain combines TRBV28 with TRBJ2-7, with TRBD1 as a possible D gene (6 bases). The CDR3 is 12 residues long. Germline values: CDR1 MDHEN, CDR2 SYDVKM. The V end was cut by 8 bases, the J end by 3 bases, with 11 bases between. In DNA form, the CDR3 reads TGTGCCAGCCAACGGACAGTCTACGAGCAGTACTTC. The encoded protein is CASQRTVYEQYF.

In its sample, this clone was seen a few times. This rearrangement joins TRBV6-2 or TRBV6-3 to TRBJ2-2, with D possibly TRBD1 on 5 matching bases. Trimming took off 6 bases at V and 4 bases at J, with 15 bases between the two ends. This CDR3 is 15 amino acids long. The germline V gene has CDR1 MNHEY and CDR2 SVGEGT. For the CDR3, the DNA is TGTGCCAGCAGCGACCCTGGACAAGGCACCGGGGAGCTGTTTTTT. Translating gives CASSDPGQGTGELFF.

V usage is TRBV7-2 and J usage is TRBJ2-5; D unresolved. V lost 6 bases and J 3 bases, leaving 11 bases between the germline ends. Germline CDR1 SGHTA, CDR2 FQGNSA. The CDR3 length is 13 residues. CDR3 amino acids: CASSLNSEETQYF. As DNA, the CDR3 is TGTGCCAGCAGTCTTAACAGCGAAGAGACCCAGTACTTC.

The chain couples TRBV27 to TRBJ2-7, with TRBD2 identical over 8 bases. The ends lost 8 bases at V and 0 bases at J; junction bases unmatched: 12. The germline V gene encodes CDR1 MNHEY and CDR2 SMNVEV (reference sequence). This CDR3 contains 16 residues. CDR3 residues: CASQRGSGGNSYEQYF. CDR3 sequence (DNA): TGTGCCAGCCAAAGGGGCAGCGGGGGTAACTCCTACGAGCAGTACTTC.

CDR3: CATSPQLGGGVNEAFF. The CDR3 DNA follows: TGTGCCACCAGCCCCCAACTCGGGGGGGGCGTAAATGAAGCTTTCTTT. This rearrangement joins TRBV15 to TRBJ1-1; tentative D call: TRBD1 (6 bases). The ends were cut back, 5 bases at V and 7 bases at J, with 23 bases in the middle. In germline, CDR1 is LNHNV, CDR2 YYDKDF (reference sequence). The length of the CDR3 is 16 residues.

The CDR3 sequence: CSVPPGHINYEQYF. As DNA, the CDR3 is TGCAGCGTCCCCCCGGGACACATAAACTACGAGCAGTACTTC. The V call is TRBV29-1, the J call TRBJ2-7, with D possibly being TRBD1 (6 bases). Per the germline V gene, CDR1 is SQVTM and CDR2 is ANQGSEA. The CDR3 is 14 amino acids. V lost 6 bases, J lost 3 bases, and 18 bases lay in between.

The J gene is TRBJ1-1, the V gene TRBV28; D uncertain. Deletions cut 6 bases from V and 4 bases from J, with 18 bases between. The CDR3 is made up of 15 amino acids. Germline CDR1 and CDR2: MDHEN and SYDVKM. The CDR3 nucleotides read TGTGCCAGCAGCCCAATACTTGGGCTAGGCACTGAAGCTTTCTTT. This sequence encodes CASSPILGLGTEAFF.

The rearrangement uses TRBV10-3 and TRBJ1-4; 10 nucleotides line up with TRBD1. The CDR3 consists of 17 residues. Looked up from germline, CDR1 is ENHRY and CDR2 is SYGVKD. The V gene end was trimmed by 11 bases and the J gene end by 3 bases; junction bases not matched to a gene: 15. The CDR3 is CAARAGQGTEANEKLFF. Written as DNA, the CDR3 is TGTGCCGCCCGGGCGGGACAGGGGACAGAAGCTAATGAAAAACTGTTTTTT.

The V and J genes are TRBV4-3 and TRBJ2-7, with D tentatively TRBD1 (6 bases). Trimming left V 2 bases short and J 7 bases short, with 12 bases between. The germline CDR1 and CDR2 sequences are LGHNA and YSLEER. The CDR3 is made up of 13 amino acids. CDR3 nucleotide sequence: TGCGCCAGCAGCCAAACAGGGTTTGAGGAGCAGTACTTC. Translation gives CASSQTGFEEQYF.